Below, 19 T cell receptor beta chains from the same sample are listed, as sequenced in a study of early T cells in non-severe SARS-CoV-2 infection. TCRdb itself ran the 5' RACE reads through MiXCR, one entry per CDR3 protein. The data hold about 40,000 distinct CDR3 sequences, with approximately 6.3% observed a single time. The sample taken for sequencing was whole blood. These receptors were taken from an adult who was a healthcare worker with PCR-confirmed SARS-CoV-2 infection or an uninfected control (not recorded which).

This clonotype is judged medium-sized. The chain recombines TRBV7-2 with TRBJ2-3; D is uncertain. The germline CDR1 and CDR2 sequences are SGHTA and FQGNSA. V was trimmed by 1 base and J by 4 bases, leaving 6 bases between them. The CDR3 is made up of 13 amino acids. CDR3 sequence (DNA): TGTGCCAGCAGCTTAGTAGGGTCAGATACGCAGTATTTT. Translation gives CASSLVGSDTQYF. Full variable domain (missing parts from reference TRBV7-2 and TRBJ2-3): GAGVSQSPSNKVTEKGKDVELRCDPISGHTALYWYRQSLGQGLEFLIYFQGNSAPDKSGLPSDRFSAERTGGSVSTLTIQRTQQEDSAVYLCASSLVGSDTQYFGPGTRLTVL.

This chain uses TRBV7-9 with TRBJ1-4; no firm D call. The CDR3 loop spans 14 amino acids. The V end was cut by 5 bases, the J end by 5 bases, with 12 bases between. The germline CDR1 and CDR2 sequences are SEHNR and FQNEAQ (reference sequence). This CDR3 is CASSQRYTNEKLFF. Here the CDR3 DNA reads TGTGCCAGCAGCCAGCGATACACGAATGAAAAACTGTTTTTT.

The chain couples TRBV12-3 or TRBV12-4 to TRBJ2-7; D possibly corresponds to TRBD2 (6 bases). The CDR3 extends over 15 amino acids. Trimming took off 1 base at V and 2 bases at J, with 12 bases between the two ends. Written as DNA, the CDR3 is TGTGCCAGCAGTTTAGGGGACTCACTAACCTACGAGCAGTACTTC. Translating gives CASSLGDSLTYEQYF.

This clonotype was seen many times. CDR3 nucleotides: TGTGCCACCAGTGATTTCGGGGACAGAGGTAACAATGAGCAGTTCTTC. It encodes CATSDFGDRGNNEQFF. V usage is TRBV24-1 and J usage is TRBJ2-1, with 7 bases aligning to TRBD1. CDR3 length: 16 amino acids. Per germline, CDR1 KGHDR and CDR2 SFDVKD. V shed 1 base, J shed 5 bases, and the junction held 7 bases outside the gene matches.

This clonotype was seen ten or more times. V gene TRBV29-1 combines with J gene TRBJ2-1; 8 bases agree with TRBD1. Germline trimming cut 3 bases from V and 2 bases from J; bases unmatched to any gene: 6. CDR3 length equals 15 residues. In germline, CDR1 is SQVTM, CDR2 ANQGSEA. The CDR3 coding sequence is TGCAGCGTTGAGCGCGGACAGGGACCCTACAATGAGCAGTTCTTC. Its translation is CSVERGQGPYNEQFF.

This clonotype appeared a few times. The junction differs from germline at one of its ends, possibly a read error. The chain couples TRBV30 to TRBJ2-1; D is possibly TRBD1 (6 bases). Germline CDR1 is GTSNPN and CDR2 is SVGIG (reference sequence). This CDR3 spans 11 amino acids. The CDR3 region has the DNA TGTGCCTGGAGTGTAATGGGAACAGGGCTCTTC. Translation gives CAWSVMGTGLF. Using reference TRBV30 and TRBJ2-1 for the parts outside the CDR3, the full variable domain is SQTIHQWPATLVQPVGSPLSLECTVEGTSNPNLYWYRQAAGRGLQLLFYSVGIGQISSEVPQNLSASRPQDRQFILSSKKLLLSDSGFYLCAWSVMGTGLFGPGTRLTVL.

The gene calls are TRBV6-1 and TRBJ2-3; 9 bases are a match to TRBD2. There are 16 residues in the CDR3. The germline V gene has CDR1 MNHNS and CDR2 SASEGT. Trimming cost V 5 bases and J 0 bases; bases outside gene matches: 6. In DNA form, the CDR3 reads TGTGCCAGCAGTATGGGACTAGCCGCTAGCACAGATACGCAGTATTTT. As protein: CASSMGLAASTDTQYF.

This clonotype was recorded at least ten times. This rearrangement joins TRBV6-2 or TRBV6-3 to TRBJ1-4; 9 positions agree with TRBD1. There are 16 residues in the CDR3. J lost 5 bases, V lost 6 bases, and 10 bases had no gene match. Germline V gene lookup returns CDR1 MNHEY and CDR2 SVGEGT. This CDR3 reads CASSYNGQGRNEKLFF. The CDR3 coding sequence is TGTGCCAGCAGCTATAACGGACAGGGGAGGAATGAAAAACTGTTTTTT.

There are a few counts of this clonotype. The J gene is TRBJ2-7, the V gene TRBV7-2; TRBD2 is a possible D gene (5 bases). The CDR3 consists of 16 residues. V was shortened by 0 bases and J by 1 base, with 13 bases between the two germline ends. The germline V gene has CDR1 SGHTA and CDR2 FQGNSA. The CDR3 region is CASSLAGVGPSYEQYF. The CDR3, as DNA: TGTGCCAGCAGCTTAGCGGGAGTGGGCCCTTCCTACGAGCAGTACTTC. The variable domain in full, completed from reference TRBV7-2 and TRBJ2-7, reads GAGVSQSPSNKVTEKGKDVELRCDPISGHTALYWYRQSLGQGLEFLIYFQGNSAPDKSGLPSDRFSAERTGGSVSTLTIQRTQQEDSAVYLCASSLAGVGPSYEQYFGPGTRLTVT.

Here the CDR3 DNA reads TGTGCCTGGAGTCGGCAGGGGGCTTCTGGCTACACCTTC. Amino acid sequence: CAWSRQGASGYTF. The V call is TRBV30, the J call TRBJ1-2, with TRBD1 identical over 8 bases. The CDR3 length is 13 residues. Germline V gene sequence: CDR1 GTSNPN, CDR2 SVGIG (reference sequence). The trim removed 2 bases at V and 7 bases at J, leaving 6 bases unmatched.

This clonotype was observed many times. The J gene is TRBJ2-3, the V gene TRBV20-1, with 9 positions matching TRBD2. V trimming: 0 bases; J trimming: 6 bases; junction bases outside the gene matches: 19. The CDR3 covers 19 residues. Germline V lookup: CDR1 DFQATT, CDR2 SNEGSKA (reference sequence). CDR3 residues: CSARDPGSGRFSRADTQYF. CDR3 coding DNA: TGCAGTGCTAGAGATCCAGGTAGCGGGAGATTTTCTAGGGCCGATACGCAGTATTTT.

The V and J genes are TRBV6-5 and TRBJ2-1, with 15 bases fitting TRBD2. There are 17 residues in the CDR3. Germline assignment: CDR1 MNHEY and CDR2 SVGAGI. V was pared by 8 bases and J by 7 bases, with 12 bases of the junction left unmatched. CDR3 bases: TGTGCCAGCGGTCTAGGACTAGCGGGAGGGCCGGGGAATGAGCAGTTCTTC. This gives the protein CASGLGLAGGPGNEQFF.

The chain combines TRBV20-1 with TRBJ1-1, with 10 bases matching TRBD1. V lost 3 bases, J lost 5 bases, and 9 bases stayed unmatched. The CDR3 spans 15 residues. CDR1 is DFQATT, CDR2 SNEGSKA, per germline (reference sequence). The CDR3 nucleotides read TGCAGTGCTAGGGGTAGACAGGGGGCGGTAACTGAAGCTTTCTTT. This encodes CSARGRQGAVTEAFF.

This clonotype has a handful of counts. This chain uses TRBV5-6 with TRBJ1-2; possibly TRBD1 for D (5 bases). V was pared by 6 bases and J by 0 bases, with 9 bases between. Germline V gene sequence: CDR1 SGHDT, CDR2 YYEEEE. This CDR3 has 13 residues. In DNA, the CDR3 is TGTGCCAGCACCGGGGGGGCTAACTATGGCTACACCTTC. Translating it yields CASTGGANYGYTF.

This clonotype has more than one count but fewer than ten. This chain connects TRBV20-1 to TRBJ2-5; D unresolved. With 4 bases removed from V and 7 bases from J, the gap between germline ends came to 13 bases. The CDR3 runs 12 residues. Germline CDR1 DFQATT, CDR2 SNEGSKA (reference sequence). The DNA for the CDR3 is TGCAGTGCTACCCGCCTTAAGGGGACCCAGTACTTC. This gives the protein CSATRLKGTQYF.

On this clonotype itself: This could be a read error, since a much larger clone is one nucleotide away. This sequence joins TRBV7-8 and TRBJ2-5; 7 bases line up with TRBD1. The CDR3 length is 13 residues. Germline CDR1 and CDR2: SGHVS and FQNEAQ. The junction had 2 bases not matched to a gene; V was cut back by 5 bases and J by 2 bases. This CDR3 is CASSRGQQETQYF. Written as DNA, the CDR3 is TGTGCCAGCAGCCGGGGACAGCAAGAGACCCAGTACTTC.

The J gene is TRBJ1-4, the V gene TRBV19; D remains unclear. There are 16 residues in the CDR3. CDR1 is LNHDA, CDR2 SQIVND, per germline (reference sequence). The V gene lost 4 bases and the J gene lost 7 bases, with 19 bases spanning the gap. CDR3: CASSKTTRREGEKLFF. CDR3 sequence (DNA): TGTGCCAGTAGTAAAACCACAAGGAGAGAGGGTGAAAAACTGTTTTTT.

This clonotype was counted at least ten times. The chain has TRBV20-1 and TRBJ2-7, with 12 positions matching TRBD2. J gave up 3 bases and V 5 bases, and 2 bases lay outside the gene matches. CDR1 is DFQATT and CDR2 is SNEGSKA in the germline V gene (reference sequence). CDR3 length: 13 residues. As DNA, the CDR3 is TGCAGTGCTGGACTAGCGGGGCGCTACGAGCAGTACTTC. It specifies CSAGLAGRYEQYF.

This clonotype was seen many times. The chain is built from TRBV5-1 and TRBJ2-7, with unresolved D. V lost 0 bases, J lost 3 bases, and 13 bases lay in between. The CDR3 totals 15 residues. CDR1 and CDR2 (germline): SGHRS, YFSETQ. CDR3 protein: CASSLDPGQSYEQYF. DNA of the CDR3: TGCGCCAGCAGCTTGGACCCCGGGCAGAGCTACGAGCAGTACTTC. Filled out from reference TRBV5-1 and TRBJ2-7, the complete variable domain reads KAGVTQTPRYLIKTRGQQVTLSCSPISGHRSVSWYQQTPGQGLQFLFEYFSETQRNKGNFPGRFSGRQFSNSRSEMNVSTLELGDSALYLCASSLDPGQSYEQYFGPGTRLTVT.